The sequence of this T cell receptor beta chain was determined in a study of blood T cells in healthy people across ages. Study results and limitations: PBMCs that were unsorted prevented a conclusive naive versus antigen-experienced comparison.

For this clonotype: No antigen is known for it.

Donation came from healthy Caucasian individuals in Russia who were aged roughly 6 to 95. Through a sample-barcoded 5' primer and a J-beta primer mix, a second PCR was run for about 7 to 12 cycles. TCRdb called the 5' RACE reads again in MiXCR, with one record for every CDR3 protein. Among 700,000 or so distinct CDR3 sequences listed, around two fifths were seen once. CDR1 is LGHDT and CDR2 is YNNKEL in the germline V gene (reference sequence). Trimming took 1 base from V and 6 from J, leaving 7 bases between them. The CDR3 consists of 12 residues. Sequenced input: blood. This chain links TRBV3-1 with TRBJ2-7; D not resolved. The receptor's source is an elderly man in good health. The CDR3 loop reads CASSQVVTEQYF. The CDR3 bases are TGTGCCAGCAGCCAAGTGGTGACCGAGCAGTACTTC.